The subject of this entry is one T cell receptor (beta chain). The antigen is not known. These data come from a study of Graves' ophthalmopathy and Graves' hyperthyroidism. Overall study: A follow-up of 18 months without ophthalmopathy meant that hyperthyroidism was stable.

The CDR3 sequence is 12 residues long. The V gene lost 5 bases and the J gene lost 4 bases, with 8 bases spanning the gap. Germline CDR1 is ENHRY and CDR2 is SYGVKD. CDR3 regions of TCR beta were amplified from RNA transcripts. First-round RT-PCR with HTBI primers preceded a second-round multiplex PCR. TCRdb recomputed calls from the multiplex PCR reads with MiXCR, one row per CDR3 protein. In the table there are 560,000 or so distinct CDR3 sequences, less than 45% of which are singletons. General study results and limits: Separation of ophthalmopathy from stable hyperthyroidism was achieved by a 13-signature model, at about 90% sensitivity and around 81% specificity. It was with approximately 70% sensitivity and roughly 75% specificity that the model predicted ophthalmopathy progression.

The receptor comes from an adult man with Graves' hyperthyroidism. This chain uses TRBV10-3 with TRBJ1-1, with D possibly TRBD1 on 6 matching bases. Sample: peripheral blood or thyroid tissue (not recorded which). The CDR3 region is CAISKGGTEAFF. CDR3 coding DNA: TGTGCCATCAGTAAGGGGGGCACTGAAGCTTTCTTT.